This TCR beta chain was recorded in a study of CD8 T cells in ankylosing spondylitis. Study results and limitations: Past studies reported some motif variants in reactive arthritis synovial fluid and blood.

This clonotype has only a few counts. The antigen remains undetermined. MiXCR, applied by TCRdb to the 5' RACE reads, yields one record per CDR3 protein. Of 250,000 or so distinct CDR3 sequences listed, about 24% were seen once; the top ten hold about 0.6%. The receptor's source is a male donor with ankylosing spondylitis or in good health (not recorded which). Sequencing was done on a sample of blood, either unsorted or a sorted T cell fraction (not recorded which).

The CDR3 here is CASSSQGATGNTIYF. In DNA, the CDR3 is TGTGCCAGCAGTAGTCAGGGGGCGACTGGAAACACCATATATTTT. The V gene is TRBV6-1, the J gene TRBJ1-3; 8 bases map to TRBD1. V shed 5 bases and J 2 bases; nucleotides not matched to a gene: 5. The CDR3 spans 15 residues. CDR1 is MNHNS and CDR2 is SASEGT in the germline V gene.